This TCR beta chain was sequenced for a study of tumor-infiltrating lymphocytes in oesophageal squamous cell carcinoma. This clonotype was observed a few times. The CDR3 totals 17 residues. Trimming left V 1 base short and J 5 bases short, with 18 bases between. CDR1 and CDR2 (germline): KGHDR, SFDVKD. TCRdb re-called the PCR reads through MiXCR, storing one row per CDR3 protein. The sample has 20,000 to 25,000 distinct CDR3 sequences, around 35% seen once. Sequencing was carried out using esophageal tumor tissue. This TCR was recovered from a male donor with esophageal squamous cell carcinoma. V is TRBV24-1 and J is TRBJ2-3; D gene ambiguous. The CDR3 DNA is TGTGCCACCAGTGATTTAGGTCGCCCAGAGTCTGAAGATACGCAGTATTTT. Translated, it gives CATSDLGRPESEDTQYF.